This TCR beta chain was sequenced during a study of T cell responses to AZD1222 COVID-19 vaccine. Findings of the study overall: Clonal diversity may have been underestimated in mostly white British donors. In all cases, repertoires were sampled only after the peak T cell response. At baseline, just a handful of AZD1222 recipients tested seropositive. CD4 TCRs linked to vaccination spanned spike, dominating at 160-218 and 743-854.

In regard to this clone: Its antigen is not known.

Clones were read by immunoSEQ multiplex PCR, and TCRdb kept only the in-frame ones, dropping some. Of some 110,000 clones listed, approximately 89% are singletons. Trimming removed 5 bases from V and 6 bases from J; junction bases left unmatched: 7. Germline CDR1 reads KGHDR; CDR2 reads SFDVKD. CDR3 length equals 14 residues. The sequenced sample was peripheral blood, obtained on day 0 of AZD1222 vaccination. The TCR comes from an adult in good health. The chain links TRBV24-1 to TRBJ2-7; TRBD2 agrees at 9 bases. The CDR3 coding sequence is TGTGCCACCAGTGCACCCGGACTAGCGCCCGAGCAGTACTTC. Translated, it gives CATSAPGLAPEQYF.